The source of this T cell receptor (beta chain) is a study of T cell repertoires in cytomegalovirus infection. Study-level information: Public TCR beta signatures marked donors with CMV infection and the matching HLA. General study findings and limits: Carriage of CMV together with the relevant HLA was identifiable through cumulative public TCR beta family frequency. HLA-C-restricted CMV clonotypes gave the most frequent clonotype in two of eight donors.

The ends lost 4 bases at V and 5 bases at J; junction bases unmatched: 12. The CDR3 spans 16 residues. MiXCR was run by TCRdb on the reads, yielding one entry per CDR3 protein. The sample carries hundreds of thousands of distinct CDR3 sequences, approximately 40% recorded once. Points on this clonotype: The antigen is not known.

The material was cultured PBMCs, obtained from culture after CMV antigen stimulation. The source of this sequence is a human donor in good health (CMV status not recorded). Some clones in this sample may be carry-over from other donors' samples. The rearrangement joins TRBV12-3 or TRBV12-4 to TRBJ2-5, with 8 bases matching TRBD2. The DNA of the CDR3 is TGTGCCAGCAGTTCCGCCACGGGAGGGCCAAGGGAGACCCAGTACTTC. It specifies CASSSATGGPRETQYF.